This is a list of T cell receptor beta chains from one sample in a study of shared clonotypes between healthy human individuals. Clones were sequenced by immunoSEQ multiplex PCR, and TCRdb holds only the in-frame ones, with some missing. The repertoire holds roughly 1,600,000 clones, 97% to 99% seen once, with about 0.35% in the top ten. The sequenced sample was naive CD4+ T cells sorted from blood. The receptors come from a man aged 25-45 years in good health. CDR3s include the opening cysteine and the closing phenylalanine or tryptophan. D genes are given only for firm matches. Part of the rows lack a size; the others show once, few, many or a class for expanded clones.

j_gene,abundance,v_gene,d_gene,CDR3aa,CDR3nt
TRBJ2-3,-,TRBV25-1,TRBD2,CASSEGGWSTDTQYF,TGTGCCAGCAGTGAGGGGGGGTGGAGCACAGATACGCAGTATTTT
TRBJ2-3,once,TRBV28,TRBD2,CASSFLAGAVTDTQYF,TGTGCCAGCAGTTTCCTAGCGGGAGCTGTGACAGATACGCAGTATTTT
TRBJ2-7,once,TRBV5-4,TRBD1,CASSLPGGPYEQYF,TGTGCCAGCAGCTTGCCAGGGGGTCCCTACGAGCAGTACTTC
TRBJ2-7,-,TRBV5-4,-,CASSFDRDWAREQYF,TGTGCCAGCAGCTTTGACAGGGACTGGGCTCGGGAGCAGTACTTC
TRBJ2-3,once,TRBV20-1,-,CSAGLPDTQYF,TGCAGTGCCGGACTCCCAGATACGCAGTATTTT
TRBJ2-6,-,TRBV11-3,TRBD1,CASSSTGSTGANVLTF,TGTGCCAGCAGCTCGACAGGGTCCACTGGGGCCAACGTCCTGACTTTC
TRBJ2-1,-,TRBV5-1,-,CASSLWGSSYNEQFF,TGCGCCAGCAGCTTGTGGGGGAGCTCCTACAATGAGCAGTTCTTC
TRBJ2-7,-,TRBV9,-,CASSVDGGYYEQYF,TGTGCCAGCAGCGTAGATGGGGGATACTACGAGCAGTACTTC
TRBJ1-5,-,TRBV2,-,CASSEDNNQPQHF,TGTGCCAGCAGTGAAGACAACAATCAGCCCCAGCATTTT
TRBJ2-1,-,TRBV2,TRBD2,CASTPGSGTSGGSGNEQFF,TGTGCCAGCACCCCAGGGTCCGGGACTAGCGGGGGGAGCGGGAATGAGCAGTTCTTC